What follows are 20 T cell receptor beta chains derived from one specimen sequenced in a study of control samples from healthy donors and cancer patients. Profiling relied on immunoSEQ multiplex PCR, and the TCRdb table lists in-frame clones only, not all of them. The data contain roughly 120,000 clones, more than 75% of them singletons. Sequencing was performed on blood. These receptors came from a man between 25 and 39 years old in good health.

The rearrangement joins TRBV9 to TRBJ2-5, with D perhaps TRBD1 (5 bases). The CDR3 spans 16 residues. V dropped 0 bases and J dropped 5 bases, with 17 bases sitting between them. The germline gives CDR1 SGDLS, CDR2 YYNGEE. In DNA, the CDR3 is TGTGCCAGCAGCGTAGCTATGGGGCCTCCTTTCGAGACCCAGTACTTC. This encodes CASSVAMGPPFETQYF.

This chain uses TRBV29-1 with TRBJ1-1, with a possible D match to TRBD1 (6 bases). V was pared by 7 bases and J by 5 bases, with 20 bases between. This CDR3 has 14 residues. Germline assignment: CDR1 SQVTM and CDR2 ANQGSEA. This CDR3 is CSAHDGGRGTEAFF. CDR3 in DNA: TGCAGCGCCCACGATGGGGGAAGGGGGACTGAAGCTTTCTTT.

Written as DNA, the CDR3 is TGTGCCAGTACCATGACAGGGGGAGGCTACACCTTC. It translates to CASTMTGGGYTF. The chain recombines TRBV19 with TRBJ1-2, with 9 positions matching TRBD1. The germline V gene encodes CDR1 LNHDA and CDR2 SQIVND (reference sequence). This CDR3 comprises 12 residues. The V and J ends lost 7 bases and 8 bases, in that order; junction bases with no gene match: 5.

This chain joins TRBV6-5 and TRBJ1-1; weak D call: TRBD1 (5 bases). The CDR3 runs 13 residues. Germline lookup yields CDR1 MNHEY and CDR2 SVGAGI. V lost 6 bases to trimming and J lost 2 bases, with 10 bases between them. CDR3 DNA: TGTGCCAGCAGAAGAACAGGTAACACTGAAGCTTTCTTT. Translated, it gives CASRRTGNTEAFF.

This clone was detected once. This chain uses TRBV21-1 with TRBJ1-5. TRBV21-1 corresponds to a pseudogene. The CDR3 is 16 amino acids. CDR3 nucleotide sequence: TGTGCCAGCAGCACGGAGGAGGGGGGCGGCAATCAGCCCCAGCATTTT. This sequence encodes CASSTEEGGGNQPQHF.

In this sample, this clone turned up once. This sequence joins TRBV15 and TRBJ2-5; 9 bases line up with TRBD2. V was pared by 1 base and J by 5 bases, with 5 bases of the junction left unmatched. Germline V gene lookup returns CDR1 LNHNV and CDR2 YYDKDF (reference sequence). The CDR3 consists of 15 residues. CDR3 protein: CATSRGSGGRETQYF. The CDR3 DNA follows: TGTGCCACCAGCAGAGGTAGCGGGGGTAGGGAGACCCAGTACTTC.

The V and J genes are TRBV6-5 and TRBJ2-3; D gene ambiguous. The CDR3 length is 13 residues. V lost 6 bases to trimming and J lost 3 bases, with 10 bases between them. From germline, CDR1 is MNHEY and CDR2 SVGAGI. CDR3: CASSNPWTDTQYF. DNA for the CDR3: TGTGCCAGCAGCAATCCTTGGACAGATACGCAGTATTTT.

This clone was seen a single time. This sequence joins TRBV5-6 and TRBJ1-1; maybe TRBD1 (5 bases). CDR3 length: 14 residues. The ends were cut back, 0 bases at V and 6 bases at J, with 12 bases in the middle. Germline CDR1 and CDR2: SGHDT and YYEEEE. CDR3 loop: CASSLAGGNPEAFF. DNA of the CDR3: TGTGCCAGCAGCTTGGCCGGGGGAAACCCTGAAGCTTTCTTT.

This chain links TRBV4-2 with TRBJ2-7; D may be TRBD1 (5 bases). V lost 4 bases and J lost 0, with 16 bases in between. CDR3 size: 16 residues. CDR1 and CDR2 (germline): LGHNA, YNFKEQ. CDR3 sequence: CASSRSVQAHSYEQYF. CDR3 in DNA: TGTGCCAGCAGCCGAAGTGTACAGGCGCACTCCTACGAGCAGTACTTC.

This sequence joins TRBV30 and TRBJ2-7, with D uncertain. The V end lost 7 bases, the J end lost 2 bases, and 12 bases lay between the germline ends. The CDR3 spans 12 residues. Per the germline V gene, CDR1 is GTSNPN and CDR2 is SVGIG (reference sequence). The CDR3: CAFSGITYEQYF. The CDR3 DNA is TGTGCCTTCTCAGGAATCACCTACGAGCAGTACTTC.

J is TRBJ1-1 and V is TRBV5-6; D gene uncertain. V lost 0 bases, J lost 3 bases, and 6 bases lay in between. Germline V gene data show CDR1 as SGHDT and CDR2 as YYEEEE. This CDR3 comprises 13 residues. CDR3 protein: CASSLDRYTEAFF. In nucleotides, the CDR3 is TGTGCCAGCAGCTTGGATCGGTACACTGAAGCTTTCTTT.

The gene calls are TRBV19 and TRBJ2-5; no definite D call. V lost 4 bases to trimming and J lost 1 base, with 7 bases between them. Germline assignment: CDR1 LNHDA and CDR2 SQIVND (reference sequence). This CDR3 comprises 13 residues. CDR3 bases: TGTGCCAGTAGTACTTCTTTCCAAGAGACCCAGTACTTC. Protein: CASSTSFQETQYF.

The gene calls are TRBV28 and TRBJ1-5, with D unclear. Germline V gene data show CDR1 as MDHEN and CDR2 as SYDVKM. The V and J ends lost 7 bases and 4 bases respectively, with 14 bases between them. The CDR3 contains 14 residues. The CDR3 nucleotides are TGTGCCAGCACCTCCCCTGTCGAGAATCAGCCCCAGCATTTT. It encodes CASTSPVENQPQHF.

The chain employs TRBV19 and TRBJ1-4, with 10 bases aligning to TRBD1. CDR3 length equals 14 residues. The V gene's germline CDR1 is LNHDA and CDR2 SQIVND (reference sequence). Trimming removed 8 bases from V and 5 bases from J; junction bases left unmatched: 5. DNA for the CDR3: TGTGCCAGTGGGAGGACAGGGGGGAATGAAAAACTGTTTTTT. This translates into CASGRTGGNEKLFF.

This clone was observed a handful of times. This chain joins TRBV10-1 and TRBJ1-3; D remains ambiguous. This CDR3 contains 14 residues. Germline V lookup: CDR1 WNHNN, CDR2 SYGVQD (reference sequence). The V end lost 0 bases, the J end lost 5 bases, and 8 bases lay between the germline ends. This CDR3 is CASSESPGRNTIYF. As DNA, the CDR3 is TGCGCCAGCAGTGAGTCGCCAGGACGAAACACCATATATTTT.

The chain links TRBV28 to TRBJ1-2; maybe TRBD1 (5 bases). Trimming took 3 bases from V and 0 from J, leaving 14 bases between them. The CDR3 spans 16 residues. Per the germline V gene, CDR1 is MDHEN and CDR2 is SYDVKM. The CDR3 reads CASSFGQGRANYGYTF. The CDR3 nucleotides are TGTGCCAGCAGTTTTGGGCAGGGAAGGGCTAACTATGGCTACACCTTC.

The chain recombines TRBV11-2 with TRBJ1-1; D is unresolved. This CDR3 comprises 13 residues. CDR1 and CDR2 from the germline V gene are SGHAT and FQNNGV. V lost 1 base and J lost 4, with 7 bases in between. CDR3 in DNA: TGTGCCAGCAGCTTAGTAGTCGGCACTGAAGCTTTCTTT. Translated, it gives CASSLVVGTEAFF. The variable domain in full, with the rest retrieved from reference TRBV11-2 and TRBJ1-1, is EAGVAQSPRYKIIEKRQSVAFWCNPISGHATLYWYQQILGQGPKLLIQFQNNGVVDDSQLPKDRFSAERLKGVDSTLKIQPAKLEDSAVYLCASSLVVGTEAFFGQGTRLTVV.

A single count supports this clone. V gene TRBV4-1 combines with J gene TRBJ2-5; TRBD2 matches 11 bases. The CDR3 spans 16 residues. Germline V gene sequence: CDR1 MGHRA, CDR2 YSYEKL. V shed 0 bases and J 1 base; nucleotides not matched to a gene: 1. The CDR3 nucleotides read TGCGCCAGCAGCCAAGATCTAGCGGGGGGCCAAGAGACCCAGTACTTC. Its protein product is CASSQDLAGGQETQYF.

The genes are TRBV7-9 and TRBJ1-6; 7 nucleotides align to TRBD1. This CDR3 has 15 amino acids. Germline V lookup: CDR1 SEHNR, CDR2 FQNEAQ (reference sequence). J was trimmed by 14 bases and V by 1 base; bases with no gene match: 11. The CDR3 loop is CASSLGGTAELALHF. The DNA of the CDR3 is TGTGCCAGCAGCTTAGGCGGGACAGCCGAACTAGCCCTCCACTTT.

CDR3 loop: CSVEGGPTGELFF. Here the CDR3 DNA reads TGCAGCGTTGAAGGGGGTCCCACCGGGGAGCTGTTTTTT. The chain uses TRBV29-1 and TRBJ2-2; D not resolved. The CDR3 spans 13 residues. Deletions cut 1 base from V and 4 bases from J, with 7 bases between. Looked up from germline, CDR1 is SQVTM and CDR2 is ANQGSEA.